The 7 T cell receptor beta chains below were found in one sample sequenced in a study of blood T cell repertoires in COVID-19. Measured with immunoSEQ multiplex PCR; TCRdb has only the in-frame clones, and not every one. The table shows 120,000 to 150,000 clones, with less than 90% occurring only once. The sample taken for sequencing was peripheral blood. These receptors all come from a human donor with COVID-19, enrolled during active disease. The donor label of this sample is uncertain.

The sample holds a few counts of this clone. J is TRBJ1-4 and V is TRBV2, with TRBD1 matching over 7 bases. Germline V gene sequence: CDR1 SNHLY, CDR2 FYNNEI. CDR3 size: 15 residues. J lost 5 bases, V lost 6 bases, and 9 bases had no gene match. As DNA, the CDR3 is TGTGCCAGCAGCCGAGAGGGACAGTTGAATGAAAAACTGTTTTTT. This gives the protein CASSREGQLNEKLFF.

J is TRBJ2-3 and V is TRBV7-3; D perhaps matches TRBD1 (6 bases). The germline V gene encodes CDR1 SGHTA and CDR2 FQGTGA. The CDR3 runs to 14 residues. Trimming took off 3 bases at V and 1 base at J, with 8 bases between the two ends. CDR3 sequence (DNA): TGTGCCAGCAGCTTGCGACAGGGCACAGATACGCAGTATTTT. Translation: CASSLRQGTDTQYF.

This clone was recorded once. This sequence joins TRBV10-2 and TRBJ2-7, with 8 bases that match TRBD1. CDR1 is WSHSY, CDR2 SAAADI, per germline. The CDR3 contains 15 residues. V was pared by 4 bases and J by 5 bases, with 10 bases of the junction left unmatched. CDR3 coding DNA: TGCGCCAGCAGTGGTCCCGGGACAGGACCCAACGAGCAGTACTTC. Translating gives CASSGPGTGPNEQYF.

This clone was picked up a small number of times. The genes are TRBV18 and TRBJ2-7; 13 bases fit TRBD2. Unmatched junction bases numbered 4, after V lost 3 bases and J lost 5 bases. Germline CDR1 KGHSH, CDR2 LQKENI. This CDR3 spans 15 amino acids. CDR3 protein: CASSPAGTSGNEQYF. The CDR3 region has the DNA TGTGCCAGCTCACCGGCCGGGACTAGCGGGAACGAGCAGTACTTC. Looking up the rest from reference TRBV18 and TRBJ2-7 gives the full variable domain: NAGVMQNPRHLVRRRGQEARLRCSPMKGHSHVYWYRQLPEEGLKFMVYLQKENIIDESGMPKERFSAEFPKEGPSILRIQQVVRGDSAAYFCASSPAGTSGNEQYFGPGTRLTVT.

V is TRBV11-2 and J is TRBJ2-7; D not resolved. This CDR3 comprises 13 residues. The V gene lost 4 bases and the J gene lost 1 base, with 8 bases spanning the gap. Germline assignment: CDR1 SGHAT and CDR2 FQNNGV. DNA for the CDR3: TGTGCCAGCAGCTCCCCTTCTTCCTACGAGCAGTACTTC. Its protein is CASSSPSSYEQYF.

The chain links TRBV29-1 to TRBJ1-1, with 8 bases fitting TRBD1. V lost 8 bases, J lost 5 bases, and 10 bases stayed unmatched. Germline assignment: CDR1 SQVTM and CDR2 ANQGSEA. The CDR3 runs 13 residues. As DNA, the CDR3 is TGCAGCCTTGGACAGGGAGAGGCAACTGAAGCTTTCTTT. Amino acid sequence: CSLGQGEATEAFF. Supplemented by reference TRBV29-1 and TRBJ1-1, the full variable domain reads SAVISQKPSRDICQRGTSLTIQCQVDSQVTMMFWYRQQPGQSLTLIATANQGSEATYESGFVIDKFPISRPNLTFSTLTVSNMSPEDSSIYLCSLGQGEATEAFFGQGTRLTVV.

The J gene is TRBJ2-7, the V gene TRBV18, with a tentative D call TRBD1 (6 bases). V was pared by 1 base and J by 7 bases, with 14 bases between. This CDR3 spans 14 amino acids. Per germline, CDR1 KGHSH and CDR2 LQKENI. This chain's CDR3 is CASSPLQGSGEQYF. The DNA for the CDR3 is TGTGCCAGCTCACCACTCCAGGGGTCAGGGGAGCAGTACTTC. Full variable domain (rest looked up from reference TRBV18 and TRBJ2-7): NAGVMQNPRHLVRRRGQEARLRCSPMKGHSHVYWYRQLPEEGLKFMVYLQKENIIDESGMPKERFSAEFPKEGPSILRIQQVVRGDSAAYFCASSPLQGSGEQYFGPGTRLTVT.